The 9 T cell receptor beta chains listed next were all sequenced from one sample in a study of blood T cell repertoires in COVID-19. The repertoire was sequenced with immunoSEQ multiplex PCR; TCRdb's copy has only in-frame clones and lacks some. The table lists around 23,000 clones, roughly 86% of them singletons. The specimen sequenced was peripheral blood. The receptor source for this set is a man aged 50 to 60 with active COVID-19.

The chain recombines TRBV2 with TRBJ2-2; TRBD1 is a possible D gene (5 bases). This CDR3 region has 13 residues. V was clipped by 6 bases and J by 5 bases, with 10 bases between them. Germline V CDR1 and CDR2: SNHLY, FYNNEI. CDR3 DNA: TGTGCCAGCAGAATCCAGGGTACCGGGGAGCTGTTTTTT. Translating gives CASRIQGTGELFF.

The gene calls are TRBV3-1 (or the pseudogene TRBV3-2) and TRBJ2-7; TRBD2 matches 11 bases. The length of the CDR3 is 14 residues. Germline loops: CDR1 LGHDT, CDR2 YNNKEL (reference sequence). V trimming: 4 bases; J trimming: 8 bases; junction bases outside the gene matches: 7. The CDR3 protein is CASSPGLAVPQQYF. The CDR3 DNA reads as TGTGCCAGCAGCCCGGGACTAGCGGTACCCCAGCAGTACTTC.

The rearrangement uses TRBV7-3 and TRBJ2-3, with 8 bases matching TRBD2. V trimming: 10 bases; J trimming: 3 bases; junction bases outside the gene matches: 9. Germline CDR1 reads SGHTA; CDR2 reads FQGTGA. This CDR3 is 14 amino acids long. This chain's CDR3 is CATSAGLATDTQYF. DNA of the CDR3: TGTGCCACGTCCGCAGGACTAGCTACAGATACGCAGTATTTT.

This chain links TRBV27 with TRBJ2-7, with a tentative D call TRBD1 (5 bases). V was trimmed by 2 bases and J by 0 bases, leaving 5 bases between them. Germline V gene sequence: CDR1 MNHEY, CDR2 SMNVEV (reference sequence). The CDR3 extends over 13 amino acids. CDR3 sequence reads: CASSLTGSYEQYF. In DNA form, the CDR3 reads TGTGCCAGCAGTTTAACAGGCTCCTACGAGCAGTACTTC.

This clone was counted between two and nine times. CDR3 in DNA: TGTGCCAGCAGTGACTCGTCTATTATTATCACCATAAAGAGCACAGATACGCAGTATTTT. It encodes CASSDSSIIITIKSTDTQYF. This chain links TRBV6-4 with TRBJ2-3; D is ambiguous. The CDR3 loop spans 20 amino acids. Trimming removed 0 bases at V and 0 bases at J, with 22 bases between. Germline loops: CDR1 MRHNA, CDR2 SNTAGT.

V gene TRBV4-2 combines with J gene TRBJ2-7; 7 positions match TRBD1. This CDR3 spans 15 amino acids. Trimming removed 7 bases from V and 3 bases from J; junction bases left unmatched: 12. Germline V lookup: CDR1 LGHNA, CDR2 YNFKEQ. The CDR3 DNA is TGTGCCAGCACCATCAACAGGGGAACCCTCTACGAGCAGTACTTC. Its protein is CASTINRGTLYEQYF.

The genes are TRBV28 and TRBJ1-5; 9 bases are a match to TRBD1. Trimming cost V 5 bases and J 2 bases; bases outside gene matches: 10. The CDR3 is 17 amino acids. Germline loops: CDR1 MDHEN, CDR2 SYDVKM. CDR3 sequence reads: CASSPPGQGIGNQPQHF. CDR3 bases: TGTGCCAGCAGTCCTCCTGGACAGGGGATTGGCAATCAGCCCCAGCATTTT.

The genes are TRBV11-2 and TRBJ2-4; D gene ambiguous. Germline-derived CDR1 and CDR2 are SGHAT and FQNNGV. The CDR3 spans 16 residues. Trimming left V 4 bases short and J 1 base short, with 14 bases between. CDR3 residues: CASSSLRPGAKNIQYF. The DNA of the CDR3 is TGTGCCAGCAGCTCCCTCCGTCCAGGTGCCAAAAACATTCAGTACTTC. The full variable domain, completed using reference TRBV11-2 and TRBJ2-4, is EAGVAQSPRYKIIEKRQSVAFWCNPISGHATLYWYQQILGQGPKLLIQFQNNGVVDDSQLPKDRFSAERLKGVDSTLKIQPAKLEDSAVYLCASSSLRPGAKNIQYFGAGTRLSVL.

This rearrangement joins TRBV11-2 to TRBJ2-7; D is uncertain. Germline values: CDR1 SGHAT, CDR2 FQNNGV. This CDR3 comprises 16 residues. Trimming left V 5 bases short and J 2 bases short, with 19 bases between. The CDR3 here is CASSLYVNEVTYEQYF. The DNA for the CDR3 is TGTGCCAGCAGCCTATACGTAAACGAGGTTACCTACGAGCAGTACTTC.